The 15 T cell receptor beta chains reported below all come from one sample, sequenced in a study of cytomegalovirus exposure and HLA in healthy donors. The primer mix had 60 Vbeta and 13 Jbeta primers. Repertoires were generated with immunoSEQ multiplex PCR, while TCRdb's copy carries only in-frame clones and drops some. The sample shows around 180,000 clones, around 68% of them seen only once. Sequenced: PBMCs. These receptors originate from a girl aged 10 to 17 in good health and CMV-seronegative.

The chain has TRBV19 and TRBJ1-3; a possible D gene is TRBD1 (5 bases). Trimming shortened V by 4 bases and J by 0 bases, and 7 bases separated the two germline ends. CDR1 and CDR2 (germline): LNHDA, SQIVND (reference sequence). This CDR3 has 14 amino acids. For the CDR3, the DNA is TGTGCCAGTAGTACCCAGGGCTCTGGAAACACCATATATTTT. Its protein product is CASSTQGSGNTIYF.

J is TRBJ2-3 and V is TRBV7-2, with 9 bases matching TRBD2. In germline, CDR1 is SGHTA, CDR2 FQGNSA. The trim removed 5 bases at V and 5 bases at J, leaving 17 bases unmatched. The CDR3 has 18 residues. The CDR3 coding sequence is TGTGCCAGCAGCCCCCTCCAGCGGGGGGCCCTCACGAAAGATACGCAGTATTTT. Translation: CASSPLQRGALTKDTQYF. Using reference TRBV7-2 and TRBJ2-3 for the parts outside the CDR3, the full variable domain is GAGVSQSPSNKVTEKGKDVELRCDPISGHTALYWYRQSLGQGLEFLIYFQGNSAPDKSGLPSDRFSAERTGGSVSTLTIQRTQQEDSAVYLCASSPLQRGALTKDTQYFGPGTRLTVL.

The CDR3 is CASRSGVGDYEQYF. CDR3 bases: TGTGCCAGCAGGTCGGGGGTGGGGGACTACGAGCAGTACTTC. J is TRBJ2-7 and V is TRBV7-9, with D maybe TRBD2 (6 bases). The V end lost 6 bases, the J end lost 3 bases, and 15 bases lay between the germline ends. The germline V gene has CDR1 SEHNR and CDR2 FQNEAQ (reference sequence). CDR3 length: 14 residues.

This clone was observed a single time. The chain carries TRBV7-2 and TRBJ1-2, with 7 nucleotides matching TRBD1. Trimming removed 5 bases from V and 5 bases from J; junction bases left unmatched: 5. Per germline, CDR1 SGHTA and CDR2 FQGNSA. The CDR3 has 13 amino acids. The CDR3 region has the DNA TGTGCCAGCAGCCCTGGGACAGAATATGGCTACACCTTC. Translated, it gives CASSPGTEYGYTF.

The CDR3 DNA follows: TGCGCCAGCAGGGTGGAACAGCAAACAACTGAAGCTTTCTTT. This sequence encodes CASRVEQQTTEAFF. The rearrangement uses TRBV5-1 and TRBJ1-1; no clear D. The germline gives CDR1 SGHRS, CDR2 YFSETQ. This CDR3 contains 14 residues. The germline V and J ends were trimmed by 5 bases and 5 bases, with 16 bases remaining between them.

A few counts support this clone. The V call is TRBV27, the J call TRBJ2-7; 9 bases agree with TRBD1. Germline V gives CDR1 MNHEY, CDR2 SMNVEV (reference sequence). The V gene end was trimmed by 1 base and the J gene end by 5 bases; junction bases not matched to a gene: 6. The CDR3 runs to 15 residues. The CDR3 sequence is CASSLWGTGMNEQYF. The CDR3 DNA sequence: TGTGCCAGCAGTTTATGGGGGACAGGGATGAACGAGCAGTACTTC.

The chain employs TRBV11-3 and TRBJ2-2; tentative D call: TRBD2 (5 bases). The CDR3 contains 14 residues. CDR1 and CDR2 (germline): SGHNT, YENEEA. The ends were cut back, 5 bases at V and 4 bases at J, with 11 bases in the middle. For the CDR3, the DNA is TGTGCCAGCAGCAAGCGGTGGGGCACCGGGGAGCTGTTTTTT. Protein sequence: CASSKRWGTGELFF.

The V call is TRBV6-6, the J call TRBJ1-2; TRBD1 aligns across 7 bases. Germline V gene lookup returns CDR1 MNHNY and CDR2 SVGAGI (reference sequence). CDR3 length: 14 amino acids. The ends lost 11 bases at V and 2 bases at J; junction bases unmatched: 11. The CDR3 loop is CASEGATLNYGYTF. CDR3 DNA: TGTGCCTCTGAGGGGGCAACCCTAAACTATGGCTACACCTTC.

CDR3 DNA: TGTGCCAGCAGCGTAGCCGGGAGGGACCACGAGCAGTACTTC. Encoded protein: CASSVAGRDHEQYF. This rearrangement joins TRBV9 to TRBJ2-7; 8 nucleotides agree with TRBD2. This CDR3 has 14 residues. Per germline, CDR1 SGDLS and CDR2 YYNGEE. V gave up 0 bases and J gave up 5 bases; unmatched junction bases: 4.

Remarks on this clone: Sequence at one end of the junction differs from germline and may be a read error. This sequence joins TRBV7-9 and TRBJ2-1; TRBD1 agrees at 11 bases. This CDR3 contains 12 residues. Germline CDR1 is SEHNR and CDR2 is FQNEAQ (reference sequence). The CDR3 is CASSQDRGRGLF. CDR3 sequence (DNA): TGTGCCAGCAGCCAGGACAGGGGGCGCGGCCTCTTC.

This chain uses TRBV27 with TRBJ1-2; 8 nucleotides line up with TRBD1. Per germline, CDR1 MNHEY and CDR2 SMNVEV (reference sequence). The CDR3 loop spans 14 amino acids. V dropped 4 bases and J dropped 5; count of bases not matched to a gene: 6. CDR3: CASSWTGREYGYTF. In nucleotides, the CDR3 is TGTGCCAGCAGTTGGACAGGGAGGGAGTATGGCTACACCTTC.

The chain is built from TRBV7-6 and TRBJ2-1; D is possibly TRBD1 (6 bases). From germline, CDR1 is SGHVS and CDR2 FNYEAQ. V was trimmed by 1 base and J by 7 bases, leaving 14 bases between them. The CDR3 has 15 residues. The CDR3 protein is CASSLDETGFNEQFF. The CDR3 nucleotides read TGTGCCAGCAGCTTAGACGAGACAGGCTTTAATGAGCAGTTCTTC.

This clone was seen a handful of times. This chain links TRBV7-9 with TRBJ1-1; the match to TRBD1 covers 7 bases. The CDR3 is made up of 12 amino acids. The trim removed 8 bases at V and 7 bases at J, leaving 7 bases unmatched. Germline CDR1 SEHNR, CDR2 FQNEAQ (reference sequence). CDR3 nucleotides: TGTGCCAGCTTGGGGGCAGGGGGTGAAGCTTTCTTT. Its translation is CASLGAGGEAFF.

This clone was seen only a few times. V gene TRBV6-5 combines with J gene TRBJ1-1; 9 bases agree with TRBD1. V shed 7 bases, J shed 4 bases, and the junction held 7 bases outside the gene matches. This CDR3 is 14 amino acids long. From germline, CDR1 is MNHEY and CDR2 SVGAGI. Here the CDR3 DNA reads TGTGCCAGCACCACTGGACAGGGGACCACTGAAGCTTTCTTT. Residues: CASTTGQGTTEAFF.

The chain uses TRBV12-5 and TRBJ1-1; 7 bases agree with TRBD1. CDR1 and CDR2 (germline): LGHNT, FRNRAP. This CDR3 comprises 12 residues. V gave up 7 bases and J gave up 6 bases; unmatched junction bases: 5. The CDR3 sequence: CASAATGAEAFF. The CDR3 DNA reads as TGTGCTAGTGCCGCAACAGGGGCTGAAGCTTTCTTT.